These 18 T cell receptor beta chains share one sample of origin, sequenced in a study of blood T cells in healthy people across ages. Primers used in a second PCR of roughly 7 to 11 cycles were a sample-barcoded 5' primer and a J-beta primer mix. One entry per CDR3 protein results from TCRdb running MiXCR on the 5' RACE reads. The table lists approximately 670,000 distinct CDR3 sequences, around 41% of them singletons. The sample consisted of blood. The source is a man of 80 years or more in good health.

This rearrangement joins TRBV20-1 to TRBJ2-1; D is perhaps TRBD1 or TRBD2 (5 bases each). Between the trimmed V and J ends, which lost 4 bases and 7 bases, there was a span of 20 bases. The CDR3 is 15 amino acids. Germline V lookup: CDR1 DFQATT, CDR2 SNEGSKA (reference sequence). CDR3 amino acids: CSATRRGARVNEQFF. The CDR3 nucleotides read TGCAGTGCTACCCGGAGAGGGGCAAGGGTTAATGAGCAGTTCTTC.

This clonotype was seen a few times. This chain uses TRBV6-2 or TRBV6-3 with TRBJ1-1; D might be TRBD1 (5 bases). CDR1 and CDR2 (germline): MNHEY, SVGEGT. Trimming took off 5 bases at V and 1 base at J, with 8 bases between the two ends. The CDR3 has 13 amino acids. The CDR3 bases are TGTGCCAGCAGTGAACAGGAGAACACTGAAGCTTTCTTT. Its protein product is CASSEQENTEAFF.

V is TRBV12-3 or TRBV12-4 and J is TRBJ2-4; 9 positions agree with TRBD1. This CDR3 comprises 15 residues. V lost 6 bases to trimming and J lost 13 bases; unmatched junction nucleotides: 16. The CDR3 loop reads CASSDGTGNREDQYF. DNA for the CDR3: TGTGCCAGCAGCGATGGGACAGGGAATAGAGAGGACCAGTACTTC.

As to this clonotype: Germline is not matched at one junction end, which may reflect a read error. V gene TRBV7-9 combines with J gene TRBJ1-2, with D tentatively TRBD1 (6 bases). Germline-derived CDR1 and CDR2 are SEHNR and FQNEAQ (reference sequence). The CDR3 has 15 residues. In nucleotides, the CDR3 is TGTGCCAGCGGCTTACGGGAACAGGGTCGCAATGGCTACACCTTC. This codes for CASGLREQGRNGYTF.

The chain carries TRBV20-1 and TRBJ2-5; 14 bases are a match to TRBD2. The J call may be wrong; the DNA end is better matched by TRBJ2-7. Germline V CDR1 and CDR2: DFQATT, SNEGSKA (reference sequence). The CDR3 spans 19 residues. The CDR3: CSALPTSGRASGDMYEQYF. CDR3 nucleotide sequence: TGCAGTGCACTTCCGACTAGCGGGAGGGCTTCAGGTGATATGTACGAGCAGTACTTC.

V and J are TRBV28 and TRBJ2-3; D is tentatively TRBD1 or TRBD2 (5 bases each). The CDR3 sequence is 15 residues long. V lost 6 bases to trimming and J lost 3 bases, with 16 bases between them. The V gene's germline CDR1 is MDHEN and CDR2 SYDVKM. CDR3: CASSPGTVGTDTQYF. The CDR3 nucleotides are TGTGCCAGCAGCCCGGGGACGGTCGGGACAGATACGCAGTATTTT.

This clonotype has a handful of counts. The rearrangement links TRBV9 to TRBJ2-5; the D is unclear. V lost 3 bases to trimming and J lost 2 bases, with 14 bases between them. Germline V CDR1 and CDR2: SGDLS, YYNGEE. The CDR3 has 15 residues. The CDR3 sequence is CASSGYTRDQETQYF. CDR3 bases: TGTGCCAGCAGCGGATACACCCGAGATCAAGAGACCCAGTACTTC.

The rearrangement uses TRBV24-1 and TRBJ2-1; D assignment may be TRBD1 or TRBD2 (5 bases each). The V gene lost 5 bases and the J gene lost 8 bases, with 9 bases spanning the gap. The CDR3 is made up of 12 amino acids. Germline V gene lookup returns CDR1 KGHDR and CDR2 SFDVKD. This CDR3 is CATSVGVYEQFF. CDR3 DNA: TGTGCCACCAGTGTGGGGGTCTATGAGCAGTTCTTC.

This chain uses TRBV6-2 or TRBV6-3 with TRBJ2-5; 8 nucleotides match TRBD2. The tail of the sequence fits TRBJ2-7 better, so the J call may be wrong. CDR1 is MNHEY and CDR2 is SVGEGT in the germline V gene. CDR3 size: 15 residues. CDR3 region: CASKVVGLGKNEQYF. The CDR3, as DNA: TGTGCCAGCAAGGTAGTGGGACTAGGGAAGAACGAGCAGTACTTC.

This clonotype occurred a few times. The chain employs TRBV29-1 and TRBJ2-1; 7 bases match TRBD2. The J call may be incorrect, as the DNA end agrees better with TRBJ2-7. The CDR3 consists of 16 residues. Germline CDR1 is SQVTM and CDR2 is ANQGSEA. DNA of the CDR3: TGCAGCGTTGGAAAAAACCGGGACTACTCCTACAATGAGCAGTACTTC. Residues: CSVGKNRDYSYNEQYF.

The chain carries TRBV5-4 and TRBJ2-7; a possible D gene is TRBD1 (6 bases). Germline CDR1 is SGHNT and CDR2 is YYREEE (reference sequence). The CDR3 loop spans 16 amino acids. V lost 0 bases and J lost 5, with 18 bases in between. The CDR3 DNA reads TGTGCCAGCAGCTTGGGCGGGCAGGGGTCGACAAACGAGCAGTACTTC. Translating gives CASSLGGQGSTNEQYF.

V gene TRBV7-9 combines with J gene TRBJ2-5; the D gene is possibly TRBD2 (6 bases). CDR1 is SEHNR, CDR2 FQNEAQ, per germline (reference sequence). Trimming removed 5 bases from V and 11 bases from J, with 30 bases in between. This CDR3 region has 17 residues. Here the CDR3 DNA reads TGTGCCAGCAGCACTCCCCCCACTGGTGGGGGGTTCGGTGAGCAGTACTTC. This translates into CASSTPPTGGGFGEQYF.

V and J are TRBV4-1 and TRBJ2-1; D not resolved. The CDR3 is 11 amino acids. The germline V gene has CDR1 MGHRA and CDR2 YSYEKL. Trimming took 6 bases from V and 10 from J, leaving 10 bases between them. The CDR3: CASRYMGEQFF. The CDR3 DNA reads as TGCGCCAGCAGATACATGGGGGAGCAGTTCTTC.

This clonotype was detected only a few times. Since a much larger clone is just one base distant, this may be a read error. The chain has TRBV7-3 and TRBJ2-7; D is undetermined. This CDR3 has 14 amino acids. Germline V gives CDR1 SGHTA, CDR2 FQGTGA. V dropped 2 bases and J dropped 5 bases, with 13 bases sitting between them. CDR3 loop: CASSLAAIQNEQYF. The CDR3 region has the DNA TGTGCCAGCAGCTTAGCTGCTATTCAAAACGAGCAGTACTTC. The variable domain in full, completed from reference TRBV7-3 and TRBJ2-7, reads GAGVSQTPSNKVTEKGKYVELRCDPISGHTALYWYRQSLGQGPEFLIYFQGTGAADDSGLPNDRFFAVRPEGSVSTLKIQRTERGDSAVYLCASSLAAIQNEQYFGPGTRLTVT.

The chain is built from TRBV7-2 and TRBJ2-1; no reliable D call. The CDR3 has 12 amino acids. Germline V gene sequence: CDR1 SGHTA, CDR2 FQGNSA. Deletions cut 5 bases from V and 7 bases from J, with 9 bases between. CDR3 in amino acids: CASSVFPNEQFF. Written as DNA, the CDR3 is TGTGCCAGCAGCGTCTTTCCGAATGAGCAGTTCTTC. The full variable domain, with the rest looked up from reference TRBV7-2 and TRBJ2-1, is GAGVSQSPSNKVTEKGKDVELRCDPISGHTALYWYRQSLGQGLEFLIYFQGNSAPDKSGLPSDRFSAERTGGSVSTLTIQRTQQEDSAVYLCASSVFPNEQFFGPGTRLTVL.

This clonotype was seen a few times. The J gene is TRBJ1-1, the V gene TRBV25-1; D may be TRBD1 (5 bases). Germline V gene lookup returns CDR1 MGHDK and CDR2 SYGVNS. The CDR3 contains 17 residues. The ends were cut back, 7 bases at V and 1 base at J, with 22 bases in the middle. The CDR3 sequence: CASTAPGSGHRNTEAFF. The CDR3 bases are TGTGCCAGCACCGCCCCAGGTTCCGGACACAGGAACACTGAAGCTTTCTTT.

In this sample, this clonotype turned up a few times. The chain combines TRBV5-1 with TRBJ2-3, with TRBD2 matching 11 bases. CDR3 length equals 20 residues. The V gene end was trimmed by 0 bases and the J gene end by 3 bases; junction bases not matched to a gene: 15. Germline loops: CDR1 SGHRS, CDR2 YFSETQ. CDR3 loop: CASSLATTSGRGSKTDTQYF. The DNA for the CDR3 is TGCGCCAGCAGCTTGGCCACCACTAGCGGGAGAGGCAGTAAAACAGATACGCAGTATTTT.

This clonotype was recorded at least ten times. The chain couples TRBV7-2 to TRBJ2-5; the D gene is possibly TRBD1 (5 bases). The CDR3 is made up of 13 amino acids. V lost 1 base and J 4 bases, leaving 7 bases between the germline ends. In germline, CDR1 is SGHTA, CDR2 FQGNSA. The CDR3: CASSLGQSETQYF. In nucleotides, the CDR3 is TGTGCCAGCAGCTTAGGACAGTCAGAGACCCAGTACTTC.